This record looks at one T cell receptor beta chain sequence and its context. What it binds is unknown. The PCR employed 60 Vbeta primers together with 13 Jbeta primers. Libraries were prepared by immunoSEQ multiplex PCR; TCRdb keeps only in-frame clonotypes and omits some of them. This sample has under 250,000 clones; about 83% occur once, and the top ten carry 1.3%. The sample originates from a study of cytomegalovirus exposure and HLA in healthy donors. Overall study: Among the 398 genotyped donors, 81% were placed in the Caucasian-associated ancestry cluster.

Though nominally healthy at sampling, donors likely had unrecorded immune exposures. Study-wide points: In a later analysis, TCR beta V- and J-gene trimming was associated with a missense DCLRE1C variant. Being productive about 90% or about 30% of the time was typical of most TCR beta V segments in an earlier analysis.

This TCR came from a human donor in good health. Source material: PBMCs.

The CDR3 is CASSLGGGRLINEQFF. The CDR3 nucleotides read TGTGCCAGCAGCTTGGGCGGGGGGCGCCTTATTAATGAGCAGTTCTTC. This chain connects TRBV5-5 to TRBJ2-1; 8 nucleotides align to TRBD2. V shed 0 bases and J 7 bases; nucleotides not matched to a gene: 9. This CDR3 spans 16 amino acids. The germline gives CDR1 SGHKS, CDR2 YYEKEE (reference sequence).